This T cell receptor (beta chain) was identified in a study of T cells in localized non-small cell lung cancer. Only in-frame clones appear in the TCRdb table, and some are missing; sequencing was by immunoSEQ multiplex PCR. The data contain 15,000 to 20,000 clones, roughly 82% of them singletons. Per the germline V gene, CDR1 is SNHLY and CDR2 is FYNNEI. V shed 1 base and J 0 bases; nucleotides not matched to a gene: 9. The CDR3 consists of 18 residues. As to this clone: Its antigen remains unidentified.

Study results and caveats: Highest T cell clonality was seen in uninvolved adjacent lung, surpassing that measured in tumor.

The chain links TRBV2 to TRBJ2-1; the match to TRBD2 covers 7 bases. This receptor was obtained from a male donor at least 60 years old with stage I lung adenocarcinoma. Here the sequenced sample was peripheral blood, taken before any cancer treatment. The CDR3 loop is CASSEVPPLAISYNEQFF. The CDR3 DNA reads TGTGCCAGCAGTGAAGTCCCCCCACTAGCGATCTCCTACAATGAGCAGTTCTTC.